These T cell receptor beta chains were read from a single sample in a study of identical twins. TCRdb ran MiXCR on the 5' RACE reads and lists one entry per CDR3 protein. The profile shows some 320,000 distinct CDR3 sequences, approximately 13% of them singletons. The same sample was also studied in work on yellow fever vaccine responses in identical twins.

The sequencing input was CD8+ T cells sorted from blood. Source of these receptors: a woman between 18 and 29 years old in good health. The CDR3 runs from the conserved cysteine through the conserved F or W. The order of the fields is clone size, D gene, J gene, V gene, CDR3 DNA, CDR3 protein. D genes are given only for firm matches. Size tells how often a clone was seen (once, few, many) or the class of an expanded clone, and some rows leave it out.

>few|.|TRBJ2-1|TRBV7-9
TGTGCCAGCAGCGGACATTTAGGCCGATCCTACAATGAGCAGTTCTTC
CASSGHLGRSYNEQFF
>.|TRBD1|TRBJ2-3|TRBV5-6
TGTGCCAGCAGCTCTACAGGGGGCGGCGGTCCTAGCACAGATACGCAGTATTTT
CASSSTGGGGPSTDTQYF
>many|TRBD2|TRBJ2-7|TRBV29-1
TGCAGCGTTGAAGATCTGTCAGCGGGGAGCGACGAGCAGTACTTC
CSVEDLSAGSDEQYF
>.|.|TRBJ1-1|TRBV14
TGTGCCAGCAGCGACATAGCCCCCTTGGTTGGTGAAGCTTTCTTT
CASSDIAPLVGEAFF
>.|.|TRBJ2-1|TRBV7-9
TGTGCCAGCAGCTTAGCTCGGGTTGAGCAGTTCTTC
CASSLARVEQFF
>.|TRBD2|TRBJ2-1|TRBV5-4
TGTGCCAGTCTGCTTAGCGGGAGCCTCAATGAGCAGTTCTTC
CASLLSGSLNEQFF
>many|TRBD1|TRBJ2-3|TRBV10-2
TGCGCCAGCAGTGGAACAGACAGGGGCCCCACAGATACGCAGTATTTT
CASSGTDRGPTDTQYF
>few|.|TRBJ1-5|TRBV24-1
TGTGCCACCAGTGATTTCGCTGGGCAGCCCCAGCATTTT
CATSDFAGQPQHF
>many|.|TRBJ1-2|TRBV4-1
TGCGCCAGCAGCCCTTACCAACAGGGAGAATTTAACTATGGCTACACCTTC
CASSPYQQGEFNYGYTF
>few|.|TRBJ2-2|TRBV12-3/TRBV12-4
TGTGCCATCCGTCCAGCTACGGGGTCCGGGGAGCTGTTTTTT
CAIRPATGSGELFF
>.|TRBD1|TRBJ2-3|TRBV9
TGTGCCAGCAGCTTAGACCGGGACAGGGGCGGAGATACGCAGTATTTT
CASSLDRDRGGDTQYF
>few|.|TRBJ2-7|TRBV6-5
TGTGCCAGCAGTTACCAGGGCCTTTACGAGCAGTACTTC
CASSYQGLYEQYF
>few|TRBD1|TRBJ2-5|TRBV5-6
TGTGCCAGCAGCTGGGACAGGGGGCCTGAGACCCAGTACTTC
CASSWDRGPETQYF
>few|.|TRBJ2-7|TRBV24-1
TGTGCCACCAGTGATTTGGGAGTAAGTGGGGCCTACGAGCAGTACTTC
CATSDLGVSGAYEQYF
>few|.|TRBJ2-1|TRBV24-1
TGTGCCACCAGTGATTTGGGGGGGAGCTACAATGAGCAGTTCTTC
CATSDLGGSYNEQFF
>.|.|TRBJ2-2|TRBV4-1
TGCGCCAGCAGCGAAAGTTGGGCGTCGAACACCGGGGAGCTGTTTTTT
CASSESWASNTGELFF
>.|TRBD1|TRBJ2-3|TRBV4-1
TGCGCCAGCAGCCATGACAGGGGGCCGGGAGATACGCAGTATTTT
CASSHDRGPGDTQYF
>few|.|TRBJ2-1|TRBV7-6
TGTGCCAGCAGCTCTATAGGGGGGGTCAATGAGCAGTTCTTC
CASSSIGGVNEQFF
>.|.|TRBJ1-2|TRBV20-1
TGCAGTGCTTCTGTCTATGGCTACACCTTC
CSASVYGYTF
>many|.|TRBJ1-2|TRBV7-2
TGTGCCAGCAGCCCCAAGAGAGGGGTGTTCATCTATGGCTACACCTTC
CASSPKRGVFIYGYTF
>.|.|TRBJ2-1|TRBV7-7
TGTGCCAGCAGCTTAGGTGGAGCTGACAATGAGCAGTTCTTC
CASSLGGADNEQFF
>few|TRBD2|TRBJ2-1|TRBV27
TGTGCCAGCAGTCCTGGGACTACCCCAACGATCAACAATGAGCAGTTCTTC
CASSPGTTPTINNEQFF
>few|.|TRBJ2-1|TRBV4-1
TGCGCCAGCAGTCGAGGGAGTCCCTACAATGAGCAGTTCTTC
CASSRGSPYNEQFF
>.|TRBD2|TRBJ2-7|TRBV5-1
TGCGCCAGCAGCTTATTGGACGGGACTAGATTTGTCGAGCAGTACTTC
CASSLLDGTRFVEQYF
>many|.|TRBJ2-2|TRBV12-3/TRBV12-4
TGCGCCAGCAGCAGGAACACCGGGGAGCTGTTTTTT
CASSRNTGELFF
>.|TRBD1|TRBJ1-1|TRBV28
TGTGCCAGCCTAAGCCCGGGACAGGGGGTTACTGAAGCTTTCTTT
CASLSPGQGVTEAFF
>many|.|TRBJ2-3|TRBV5-5
TGTGCCAGCAGCCCCGTCAATTTAGATACGCAGTATTTT
CASSPVNLDTQYF
>.|TRBD2|TRBJ2-3|TRBV14
TGTGCCAGCAGCCTCCTAGCGGGAGAGACGCAGTATTTT
CASSLLAGETQYF
>few|TRBD2|TRBJ2-2|TRBV6-2/TRBV6-3
TGTGCCAGCAGTTACTATAGTGGCGCGGGACTAGCGGGGGGGCCCGACACCGGGGAGCTGTTTTTT
CASSYYSGAGLAGGPDTGELFF
>many|TRBD1|TRBJ2-2|TRBV15
TGTGCCACCAGCAGAGAGGCAGGGGGCACCGGGGAGCTGTTTTTT
CATSREAGGTGELFF
>few|.|TRBJ2-5|TRBV12-3/TRBV12-4
TGTGCCAGCAGTTCCCCTCGGACAGCAGCTGGGAGGGAGACCCAGTACTTC
CASSSPRTAAGRETQYF
>many|TRBD1|TRBJ2-3|TRBV24-1
TGTGCCACCAGTGCCGGGGACAGGGATGGCACAGATACGCAGTATTTT
CATSAGDRDGTDTQYF
>.|TRBD2|TRBJ2-3|TRBV7-3
TGTGCCAGCAGCTTAAACCTAGCGGGAGGGCCCTCGAGCACAGATACGCAGTATTTT
CASSLNLAGGPSSTDTQYF